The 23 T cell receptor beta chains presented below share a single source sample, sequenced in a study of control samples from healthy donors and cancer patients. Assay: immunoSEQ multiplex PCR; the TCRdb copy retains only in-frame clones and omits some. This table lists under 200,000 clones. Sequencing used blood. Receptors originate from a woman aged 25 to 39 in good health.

As DNA, the CDR3 is TGTGCCAGCTCACGCCTCCCACAGGGCGACACTGAAGCTTTCTTT. It translates to CASSRLPQGDTEAFF. The rearrangement joins TRBV18 to TRBJ1-1, with a possible D match to TRBD1 (6 bases). In germline, CDR1 is KGHSH, CDR2 LQKENI. The V gene lost 4 bases and the J gene lost 3 bases, with 15 bases spanning the gap. This CDR3 is built from 15 residues.

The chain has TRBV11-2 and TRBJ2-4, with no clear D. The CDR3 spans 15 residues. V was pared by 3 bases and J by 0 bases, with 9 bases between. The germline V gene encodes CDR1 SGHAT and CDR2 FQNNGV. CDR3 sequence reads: CASSFGVLAKNIQYF. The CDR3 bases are TGTGCCAGCAGCTTTGGGGTACTAGCCAAAAACATTCAGTACTTC. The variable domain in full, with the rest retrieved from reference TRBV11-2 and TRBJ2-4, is EAGVAQSPRYKIIEKRQSVAFWCNPISGHATLYWYQQILGQGPKLLIQFQNNGVVDDSQLPKDRFSAERLKGVDSTLKIQPAKLEDSAVYLCASSFGVLAKNIQYFGAGTRLSVL.

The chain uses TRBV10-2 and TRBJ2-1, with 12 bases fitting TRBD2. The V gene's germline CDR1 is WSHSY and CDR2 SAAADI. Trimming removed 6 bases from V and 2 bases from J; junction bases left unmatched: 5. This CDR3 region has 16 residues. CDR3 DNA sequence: TGCGCCAGCAGGGAGACTAGCGGGGGCCCCTACAATGAGCAGTTCTTC. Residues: CASRETSGGPYNEQFF.

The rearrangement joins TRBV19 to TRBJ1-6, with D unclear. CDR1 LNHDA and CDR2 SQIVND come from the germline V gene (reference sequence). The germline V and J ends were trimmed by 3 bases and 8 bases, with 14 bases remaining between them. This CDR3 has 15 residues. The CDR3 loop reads CASSIFVGGYSPLHF. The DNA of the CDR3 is TGTGCCAGTAGTATCTTTGTTGGTGGGTATTCACCCCTCCACTTT.

The CDR3 region is CASSPRGDRPPNTEAFF. The CDR3 nucleotides read TGTGCCAGCTCACCACGGGGAGACAGGCCCCCAAACACTGAAGCTTTCTTT. The gene calls are TRBV18 and TRBJ1-1; weak D call: TRBD1 (6 bases). The CDR3 length is 17 residues. Germline V CDR1 and CDR2: KGHSH, LQKENI. Deletions cut 1 base from V and 2 bases from J, with 17 bases between.

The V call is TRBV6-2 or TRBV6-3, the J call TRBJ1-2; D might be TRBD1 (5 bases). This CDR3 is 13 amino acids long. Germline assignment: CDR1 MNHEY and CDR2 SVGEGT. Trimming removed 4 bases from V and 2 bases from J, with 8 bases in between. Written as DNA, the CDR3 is TGTGCCAGCAGTTTTCAGGGCAACTATGGCTACACCTTC. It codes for CASSFQGNYGYTF.

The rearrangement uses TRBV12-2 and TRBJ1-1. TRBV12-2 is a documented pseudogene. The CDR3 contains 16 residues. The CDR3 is CASRLVMGGRNTEAFF. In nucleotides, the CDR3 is TGTGCAAGTCGCTTAGTGATGGGGGGGCGGAACACTGAAGCTTTCTTT.

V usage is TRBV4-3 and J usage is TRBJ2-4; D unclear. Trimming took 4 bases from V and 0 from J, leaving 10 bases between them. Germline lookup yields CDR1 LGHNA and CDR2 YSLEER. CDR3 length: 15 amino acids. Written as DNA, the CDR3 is TGCGCCAGCAGCCGAGAGACCCGAGCCAAAAACATTCAGTACTTC. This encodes CASSRETRAKNIQYF.

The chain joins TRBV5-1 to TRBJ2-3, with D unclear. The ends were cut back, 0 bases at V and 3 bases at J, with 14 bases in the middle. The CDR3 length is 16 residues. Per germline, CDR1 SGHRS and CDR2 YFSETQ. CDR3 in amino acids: CASSLGSSSGTDTQYF. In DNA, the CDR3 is TGCGCCAGCAGCTTGGGGTCGTCGTCTGGGACAGATACGCAGTATTTT.

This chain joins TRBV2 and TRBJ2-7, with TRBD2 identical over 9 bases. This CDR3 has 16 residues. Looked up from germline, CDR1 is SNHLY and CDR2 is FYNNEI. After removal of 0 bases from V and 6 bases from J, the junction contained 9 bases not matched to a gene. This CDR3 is CASSEAGRLAVLEQYF. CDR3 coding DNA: TGTGCCAGCAGTGAAGCGGGGCGACTAGCGGTCCTCGAGCAGTACTTC.

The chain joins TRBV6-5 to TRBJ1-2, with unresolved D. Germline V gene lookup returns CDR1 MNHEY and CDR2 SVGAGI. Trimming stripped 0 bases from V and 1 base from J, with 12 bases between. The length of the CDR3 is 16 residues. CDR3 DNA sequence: TGTGCCAGCAGTTACTCAAGGGCAGACCTTAACTATGGCTACACCTTC. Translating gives CASSYSRADLNYGYTF.

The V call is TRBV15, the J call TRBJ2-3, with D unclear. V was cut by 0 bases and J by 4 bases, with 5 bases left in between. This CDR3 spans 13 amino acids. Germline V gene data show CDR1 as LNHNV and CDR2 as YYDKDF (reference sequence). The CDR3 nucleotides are TGTGCCACCAGCAGAGATCCCCCAGATACGCAGTATTTT. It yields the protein CATSRDPPDTQYF. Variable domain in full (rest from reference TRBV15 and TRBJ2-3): DAMVIQNPRYQVTQFGKPVTLSCSQTLNHNVMYWYQQKSSQAPKLLFHYYDKDFNNEADTPDNFQSRRPNTSFCFLDIRSPGLGDTAMYLCATSRDPPDTQYFGPGTRLTVL.

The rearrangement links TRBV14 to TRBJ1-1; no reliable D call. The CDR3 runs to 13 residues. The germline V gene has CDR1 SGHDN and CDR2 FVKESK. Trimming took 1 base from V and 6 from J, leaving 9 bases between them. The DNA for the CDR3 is TGTGCCAGCAGCCAAGTGATGGTCTCTGAAGCTTTCTTT. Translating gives CASSQVMVSEAFF.

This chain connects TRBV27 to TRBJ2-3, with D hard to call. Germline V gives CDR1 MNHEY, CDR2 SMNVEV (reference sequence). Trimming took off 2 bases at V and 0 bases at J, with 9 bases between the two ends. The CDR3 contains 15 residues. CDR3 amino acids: CASSLMGISTDTQYF. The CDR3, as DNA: TGTGCCAGCAGTTTAATGGGAATTAGCACAGATACGCAGTATTTT.

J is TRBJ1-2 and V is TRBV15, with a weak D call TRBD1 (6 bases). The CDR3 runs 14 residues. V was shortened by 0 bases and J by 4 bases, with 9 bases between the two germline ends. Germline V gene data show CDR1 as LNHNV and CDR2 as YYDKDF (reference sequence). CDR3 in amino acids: CATSREDRGYGYTF. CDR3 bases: TGTGCCACCAGCAGAGAGGACAGAGGCTATGGCTACACCTTC.

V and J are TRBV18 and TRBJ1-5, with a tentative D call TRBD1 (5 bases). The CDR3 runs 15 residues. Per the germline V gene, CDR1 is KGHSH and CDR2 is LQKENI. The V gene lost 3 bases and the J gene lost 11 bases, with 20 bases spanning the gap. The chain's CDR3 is CASSPSDTSAGAQHF. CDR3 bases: TGTGCCAGCTCACCGTCGGACACGTCGGCGGGGGCCCAGCATTTT. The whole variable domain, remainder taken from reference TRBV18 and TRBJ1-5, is NAGVMQNPRHLVRRRGQEARLRCSPMKGHSHVYWYRQLPEEGLKFMVYLQKENIIDESGMPKERFSAEFPKEGPSILRIQQVVRGDSAAYFCASSPSDTSAGAQHFGDGTRLSIL.

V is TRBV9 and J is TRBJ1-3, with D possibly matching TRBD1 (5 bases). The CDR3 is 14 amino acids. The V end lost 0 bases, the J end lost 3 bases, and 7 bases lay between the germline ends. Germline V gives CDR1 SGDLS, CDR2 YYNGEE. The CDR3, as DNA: TGTGCCAGCAGCGTAGGGGGGGGTGGAAACACCATATATTTT. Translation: CASSVGGGGNTIYF. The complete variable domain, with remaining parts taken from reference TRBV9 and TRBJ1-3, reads DSGVTQTPKHLITATGQRVTLRCSPRSGDLSVYWYQQSLDQGLQFLIQYYNGEERAKGNILERFSAQQFPDLHSELNLSSLELGDSALYFCASSVGGGGNTIYFGEGSWLTVV.

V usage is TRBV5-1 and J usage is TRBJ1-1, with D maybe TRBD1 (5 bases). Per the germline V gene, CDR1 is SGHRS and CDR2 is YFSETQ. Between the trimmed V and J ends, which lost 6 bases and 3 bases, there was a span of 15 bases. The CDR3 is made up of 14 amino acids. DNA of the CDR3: TGCGCCAGCACGGACGTGAGGGGACACACTGAAGCTTTCTTT. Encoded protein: CASTDVRGHTEAFF.

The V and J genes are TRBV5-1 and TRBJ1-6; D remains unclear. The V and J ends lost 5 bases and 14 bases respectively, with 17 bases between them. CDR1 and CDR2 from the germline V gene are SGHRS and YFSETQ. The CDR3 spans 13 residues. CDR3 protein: CASSASTDETLHF. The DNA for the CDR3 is TGCGCCAGCAGTGCATCGACGGACGAGACCCTCCACTTT. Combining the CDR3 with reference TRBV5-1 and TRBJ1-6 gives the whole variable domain KAGVTQTPRYLIKTRGQQVTLSCSPISGHRSVSWYQQTPGQGLQFLFEYFSETQRNKGNFPGRFSGRQFSNSRSEMNVSTLELGDSALYLCASSASTDETLHFGNGTRLTVT.

CDR3 region: CASSLGRGRQPQHF. CDR3 in DNA: TGTGCCAGCAGTTTGGGGAGGGGGAGGCAGCCCCAGCATTTT. The chain combines TRBV28 with TRBJ1-5; possible D gene TRBD1, 6 bases. Germline CDR1 MDHEN, CDR2 SYDVKM. This CDR3 is 14 amino acids long. Trimming shortened V by 3 bases and J by 7 bases, and 13 bases separated the two germline ends.

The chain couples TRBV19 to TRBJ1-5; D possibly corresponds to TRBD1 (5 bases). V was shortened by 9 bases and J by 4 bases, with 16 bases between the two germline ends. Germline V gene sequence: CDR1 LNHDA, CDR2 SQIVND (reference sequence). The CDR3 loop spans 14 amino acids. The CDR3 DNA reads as TGTGCCAGCTGGGGGGGAGCCCCTAATCAGCCCCAGCATTTT. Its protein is CASWGGAPNQPQHF.

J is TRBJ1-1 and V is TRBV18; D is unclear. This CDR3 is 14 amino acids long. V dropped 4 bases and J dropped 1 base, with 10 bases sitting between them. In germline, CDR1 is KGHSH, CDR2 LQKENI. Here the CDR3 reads CASSRQTRNTEAFF. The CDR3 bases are TGTGCCAGCTCACGACAAACGAGGAACACTGAAGCTTTCTTT.

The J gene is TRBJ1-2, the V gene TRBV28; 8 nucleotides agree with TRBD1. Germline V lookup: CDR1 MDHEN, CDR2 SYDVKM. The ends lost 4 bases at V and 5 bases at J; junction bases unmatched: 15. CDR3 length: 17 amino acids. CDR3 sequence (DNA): TGTGCCAGCAGTTCCCCCGGGACAGGCCGCCTCGGGTATGGCTACACCTTC. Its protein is CASSSPGTGRLGYGYTF.